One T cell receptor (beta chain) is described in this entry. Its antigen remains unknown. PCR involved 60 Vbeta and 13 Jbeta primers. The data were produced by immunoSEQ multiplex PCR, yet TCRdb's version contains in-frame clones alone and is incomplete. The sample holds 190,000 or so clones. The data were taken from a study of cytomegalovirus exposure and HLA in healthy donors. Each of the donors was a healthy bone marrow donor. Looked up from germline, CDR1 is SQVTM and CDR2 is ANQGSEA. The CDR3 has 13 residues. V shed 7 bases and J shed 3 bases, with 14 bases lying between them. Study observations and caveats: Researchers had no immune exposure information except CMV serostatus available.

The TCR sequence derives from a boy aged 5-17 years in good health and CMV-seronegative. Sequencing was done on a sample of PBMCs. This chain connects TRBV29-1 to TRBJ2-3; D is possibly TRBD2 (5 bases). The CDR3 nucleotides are TGCAGCGGTTGGGAGAGGCGGACAGATACGCAGTATTTT. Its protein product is CSGWERRTDTQYF.